This T cell receptor beta chain was identified in a study of blood T cell repertoires in COVID-19. On the study more broadly: The study drew acute and convalescent COVID-19 samples from the United States, Italy and Spain. PBMCs, B-cell-depleted T cells, or T cells provided the cDNA or gDNA that made up the material.

Germline-derived CDR1 and CDR2 are MNHNS and SASEGT. CDR3 length equals 15 residues. Trimming cost V 6 bases and J 2 bases, with 16 bases left between them. As processed by the authors: Estimation of nucleated cell counts relied on the amplification of reference gene primers. Sequenced by immunoSEQ multiplex PCR; TCRdb stores in-frame clones only, minus some. V and J calls and clone size are those listed in that table; D and trimming were worked out from the DNA. The data hold 90,000 or so clones, with 70% to 90% observed a single time. The gene calls are TRBV6-1 and TRBJ1-2; the D is unclear. This receptor was taken from a man aged 55 to 70 with acute or convalescent COVID-19. The source material was peripheral blood. The CDR3 protein is CASRSTETGNYGYTF. The CDR3 DNA reads TGTGCCAGCAGGTCAACCGAGACGGGAAACTATGGCTACACCTTC.